This T cell receptor (beta chain) emerged from a study of T cells after yellow fever vaccination. The wider study: The SMART-Seq v4 Ultra Low Input method served to prepare the low-cell-number fractions. The study, taken as a whole, reports: Abundant clonotypes from the bulk population could contaminate FACS-sorted repertoires.

The V end lost 5 bases, the J end lost 0 bases, and 14 bases lay between the germline ends. Germline assignment: CDR1 MNHNS and CDR2 SASEGT. CDR3 size: 16 residues. Worth noting for this clonotype: Its antigen is not known.

A process of 5'RACE template switching, which added a universal primer site and UMIs, was used to make TCR cDNA. TCRdb fed the 5' RACE reads into MiXCR, producing one record per CDR3 protein. The repertoire holds under 600,000 distinct CDR3 sequences, 20% to 25% seen once, with about 16% in the top ten. This receptor was identified in a man younger than 30 who received the YFV17D yellow fever vaccine. This chain links TRBV6-1 with TRBJ1-3; D is unresolved. Source: PBMCs, taken roughly 20 days after the first yellow fever vaccination. CDR3 amino acids: CASSPQTRLSGNTIYF. The DNA for the CDR3 is TGTGCCAGCAGTCCACAGACTAGGCTCTCTGGAAACACCATATATTTT.